The TCR beta chain under discussion was sequenced for a study of a mutant IDH1 vaccine in newly diagnosed glioma. V gave up 5 bases and J gave up 8 bases; unmatched junction bases: 8. The CDR3 has 13 residues. Germline-derived CDR1 and CDR2 are KGHSH and LQKENI. Time point noted: baseline, week 1 (first vaccination visit). Treatment denoted: pre-vaccination baseline after standard-of-care therapy. The method was immunoSEQ multiplex PCR; TCRdb's version includes in-frame clones alone and lacks a portion of them. The table records 99,000 or so clones, 70% to 90% of them present only once. Sequences were derived from PBMCs, sampled from a glioma patient treated with radiotherapy, temozolomide or both. This TCR derives from a woman aged 45-59 years with glioma. The V and J genes are TRBV18 and TRBJ1-2, with 7 bases that match TRBD1. The chain's CDR3 is CASSDRDYHGYTF. The CDR3 bases are TGTGCCAGCTCAGACAGGGACTACCACGGCTACACCTTC.